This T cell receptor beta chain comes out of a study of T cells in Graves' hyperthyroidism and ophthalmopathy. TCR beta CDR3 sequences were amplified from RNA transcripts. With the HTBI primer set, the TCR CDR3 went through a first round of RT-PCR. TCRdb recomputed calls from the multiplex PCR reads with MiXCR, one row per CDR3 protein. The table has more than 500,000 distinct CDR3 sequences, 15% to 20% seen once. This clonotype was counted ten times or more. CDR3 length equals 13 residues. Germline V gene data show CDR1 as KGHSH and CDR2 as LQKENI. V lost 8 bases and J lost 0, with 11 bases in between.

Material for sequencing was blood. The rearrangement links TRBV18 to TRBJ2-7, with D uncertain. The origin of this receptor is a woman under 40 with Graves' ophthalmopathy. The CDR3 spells CASPARSSYEQYF. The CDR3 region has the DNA TGTGCCAGCCCAGCTAGGAGCTCCTACGAGCAGTACTTC.